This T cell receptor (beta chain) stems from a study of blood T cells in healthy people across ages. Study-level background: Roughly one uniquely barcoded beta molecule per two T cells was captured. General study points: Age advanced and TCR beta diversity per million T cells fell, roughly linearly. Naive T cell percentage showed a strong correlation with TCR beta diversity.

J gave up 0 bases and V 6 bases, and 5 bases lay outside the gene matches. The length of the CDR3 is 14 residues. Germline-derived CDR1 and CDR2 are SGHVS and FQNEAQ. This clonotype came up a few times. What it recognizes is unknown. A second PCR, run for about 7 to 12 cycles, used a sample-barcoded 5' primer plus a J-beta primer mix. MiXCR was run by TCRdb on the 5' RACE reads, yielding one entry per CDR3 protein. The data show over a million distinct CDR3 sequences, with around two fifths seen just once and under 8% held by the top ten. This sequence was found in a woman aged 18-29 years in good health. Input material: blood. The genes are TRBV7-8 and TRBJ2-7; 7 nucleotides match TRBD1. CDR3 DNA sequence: TGTGCCAGCAGACAAAGGGACAGCTCCTACGAGCAGTACTTC. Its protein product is CASRQRDSSYEQYF. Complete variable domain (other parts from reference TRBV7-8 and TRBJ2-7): GAGVSQSPRYKVAKRGQDVALRCDPISGHVSLFWYQQALGQGPEFLTYFQNEAQLDKSGLPSDRFFAERPEGSVSTLKIQRTQQEDSAVYLCASRQRDSSYEQYFGPGTRLTVT.